A single sample gave rise to the 29 T cell receptor beta chains below, sequenced in a study of T cell repertoires in cytomegalovirus infection. No antigen is known for these receptors. TCRdb processed the reads anew with MiXCR; each CDR3 protein has one entry. The sample lists hundreds of thousands of distinct CDR3 sequences, roughly 43% occurring once. The specimen was cultured PBMCs, collected from culture after CMV antigen stimulation. These receptors all come from a human donor in good health (CMV status not recorded). Some clones in this sample may be carry-over from other donors' samples.

This clonotype showed up just a few times. The chain has TRBV7-2 and TRBJ1-6; no definite D call. CDR1 is SGHTA and CDR2 is FQGNSA in the germline V gene. The ends were cut back, 0 bases at V and 2 bases at J, with 8 bases in the middle. CDR3 size: 16 residues. This chain's CDR3 is CASSLARAAYNSPLHF. DNA of the CDR3: TGTGCCAGCAGCTTAGCCCGGGCAGCCTATAATTCACCCCTCCACTTT.

The chain is built from TRBV7-9 and TRBJ2-7; possibly TRBD2 for D (5 bases). Germline V gene data show CDR1 as SEHNR and CDR2 as FQNEAQ (reference sequence). Trimming pared 1 base from V and 5 bases from J, leaving 12 bases between. CDR3 size: 14 residues. DNA of the CDR3: TGTGCCAGCAGCTTAGAGAGCGGTAGGAACGAGCAGTACTTC. Translating gives CASSLESGRNEQYF.

This clonotype occurred a few times. V usage is TRBV7-9 and J usage is TRBJ2-7; the D gene is possibly TRBD1 (6 bases). CDR3 length: 15 residues. V was clipped by 4 bases and J by 2 bases, with 15 bases between them. CDR1 SEHNR and CDR2 FQNEAQ come from the germline V gene (reference sequence). The chain's CDR3 is CASSSTGSITYEQYF. CDR3 nucleotide sequence: TGTGCCAGCAGCTCAACAGGGTCCATAACCTACGAGCAGTACTTC.

The chain combines TRBV19 with TRBJ2-7; D perhaps matches TRBD2 (6 bases). This CDR3 spans 13 amino acids. Germline V gene lookup returns CDR1 LNHDA and CDR2 SQIVND (reference sequence). The ends were cut back, 4 bases at V and 6 bases at J, with 13 bases in the middle. The CDR3 DNA follows: TGTGCCAGTAGTAGGGGGGAGCGACTCGAGCAGTACTTC. Its protein is CASSRGERLEQYF.

The V and J genes are TRBV4-1 and TRBJ1-5; TRBD1 matches 8 bases. The CDR3 is 15 residues long. CDR1 and CDR2 (germline): MGHRA, YSYEKL. After removal of 1 base from V and 4 bases from J, the junction contained 3 bases not matched to a gene. CDR3 in amino acids: CASSQVTGENQPQHF. CDR3 nucleotide sequence: TGCGCCAGCAGCCAAGTGACAGGGGAGAATCAGCCCCAGCATTTT.

This clonotype was recorded a few times. The chain carries TRBV11-2 and TRBJ2-1; D is unresolved. Trimming removed 5 bases at V and 2 bases at J, with 10 bases between. This CDR3 spans 14 amino acids. Germline CDR1 SGHAT, CDR2 FQNNGV. DNA of the CDR3: TGTGCCAGCAGCATACCCCCGCCCTACAATGAGCAGTTCTTC. Translated: CASSIPPPYNEQFF.

The genes are TRBV7-6 and TRBJ1-6, with D unresolved. V was pared by 5 bases and J by 7 bases, with 12 bases between. CDR1 SGHVS and CDR2 FNYEAQ come from the germline V gene. The CDR3 totals 14 residues. Here the CDR3 DNA reads TGTGCCAGCAGCCCGAGAACACTGAATTCACCCCTCCACTTT. Amino acid sequence: CASSPRTLNSPLHF. The variable domain in full, completed from reference TRBV7-6 and TRBJ1-6, reads GAGVSQSPRYKVTKRGQDVALRCDPISGHVSLYWYRQALGQGPEFLTYFNYEAQQDKSGLPNDRFSAERPEGSISTLTIQRTEQRDSAMYRCASSPRTLNSPLHFGNGTRLTVT.

Only a few counts were recorded for this clonotype. The V and J genes are TRBV25-1 and TRBJ2-1; possibly TRBD2 for D (6 bases). The CDR3 sequence is 14 residues long. The V and J ends lost 6 bases and 0 bases respectively, with 9 bases between them. Germline V CDR1 and CDR2: MGHDK, SYGVNS. CDR3: CASRETSSYNEQFF. In DNA, the CDR3 is TGTGCCAGCAGAGAGACTAGCTCCTACAATGAGCAGTTCTTC.

The CDR3 reads CASSQKTGNQPQHF. CDR3 bases: TGTGCCAGCAGCCAAAAGACAGGCAATCAGCCCCAGCATTTT. This chain connects TRBV7-2 to TRBJ1-5, with D maybe TRBD1 (5 bases). V lost 5 bases and J lost 2, with 10 bases in between. The CDR3 has 14 amino acids. The germline V gene encodes CDR1 SGHTA and CDR2 FQGNSA. The full variable domain, rest sourced from reference TRBV7-2 and TRBJ1-5, is GAGVSQSPSNKVTEKGKDVELRCDPISGHTALYWYRQSLGQGLEFLIYFQGNSAPDKSGLPSDRFSAERTGGSVSTLTIQRTQQEDSAVYLCASSQKTGNQPQHFGDGTRLSIL.

This clonotype appeared a few times. The rearrangement joins TRBV6-2 or TRBV6-3 to TRBJ1-6, with TRBD1 as a possible D gene (6 bases). Trimming shortened V by 6 bases and J by 14 bases, and 20 bases separated the two germline ends. The CDR3 runs to 14 residues. In germline, CDR1 is MNHEY, CDR2 SVGEGT. CDR3 residues: CASSLDRSRYTLHF. In DNA form, the CDR3 reads TGTGCCAGCAGCCTCGACAGGTCAAGGTACACCCTCCACTTT.

The chain joins TRBV10-3 to TRBJ1-1, with D maybe TRBD1 (5 bases). The V end lost 0 bases, the J end lost 0 bases, and 8 bases lay between the germline ends. Germline V CDR1 and CDR2: ENHRY, SYGVKD. The CDR3 has 15 amino acids. The CDR3 spells CAISESPGLNTEAFF. The CDR3 DNA follows: TGTGCCATCAGTGAGTCCCCAGGGTTGAACACTGAAGCTTTCTTT.

This clonotype has a count of ten or more. The CDR3 loop reads CASSFGQGYYGYTF. The CDR3 nucleotides are TGTGCCAGCAGCTTTGGACAGGGGTACTATGGCTACACCTTC. The chain couples TRBV7-2 to TRBJ1-2; the match to TRBD1 covers 9 bases. Trimming cost V 3 bases and J 3 bases; bases outside gene matches: 2. From germline, CDR1 is SGHTA and CDR2 FQGNSA. The CDR3 has 14 residues.

This clonotype showed up just a few times. The rearrangement joins TRBV7-9 to TRBJ1-1; 8 bases are a match to TRBD1. The CDR3 has 14 amino acids. Per the germline V gene, CDR1 is SEHNR and CDR2 is FQNEAQ (reference sequence). V dropped 5 bases and J dropped 4; count of bases not matched to a gene: 6. CDR3 bases: TGTGCCAGCAGCCCCGGACAGGGCGCCACTGAAGCTTTCTTT. It specifies CASSPGQGATEAFF.

Only a few counts were recorded for this clonotype. The gene calls are TRBV12-3 or TRBV12-4 and TRBJ1-5; D unclear. V was trimmed by 2 bases and J by 5 bases, leaving 7 bases between them. CDR3 size: 13 residues. Here the CDR3 reads CASSLIRDQPQHF. Written as DNA, the CDR3 is TGTGCCAGCAGTTTAATCCGGGATCAGCCCCAGCATTTT.

CDR3 in DNA: TGCAGCGTCCGGACAGGGATGAACACTGAAGCTTTCTTT. This sequence encodes CSVRTGMNTEAFF. V usage is TRBV29-1 and J usage is TRBJ1-1; 8 nucleotides line up with TRBD1. With 6 bases clipped from V and 0 bases from J, the junction kept 3 bases outside the gene matches. This CDR3 region has 13 residues. Germline CDR1 is SQVTM and CDR2 is ANQGSEA.

The chain couples TRBV27 to TRBJ2-5, with 10 bases that match TRBD2. V gave up 4 bases and J gave up 5 bases; unmatched junction bases: 7. Germline lookup yields CDR1 MNHEY and CDR2 SMNVEV (reference sequence). The CDR3 length is 15 residues. The CDR3 DNA reads TGTGCCAGCAGTTCCCTCAGCGGGGGGGGGGAGACCCAGTACTTC. This codes for CASSSLSGGGETQYF.

The chain combines TRBV7-8 with TRBJ1-5; TRBD1 matches 8 bases. This CDR3 comprises 18 residues. The V gene end was trimmed by 1 base and the J gene end by 3 bases; junction bases not matched to a gene: 11. Germline assignment: CDR1 SGHVS and CDR2 FQNEAQ. For the CDR3, the DNA is TGTGCCAGCAGCTTAGTCTCCCGGACAGGGACATACAATCAGCCCCAGCATTTT. Translated, it gives CASSLVSRTGTYNQPQHF.

The chain recombines TRBV12-5 with TRBJ2-7; TRBD1 aligns across 10 bases. Trimming took 9 bases from V and 3 from J; bases not matched to a gene: 5. The germline gives CDR1 LGHNT, CDR2 FRNRAP. The CDR3 covers 13 residues. The CDR3 loop reads CARTGGGFYEQYF. Written as DNA, the CDR3 is TGTGCTAGGACAGGGGGCGGCTTCTACGAGCAGTACTTC.

The rearrangement joins TRBV20-1 to TRBJ1-5; 7 nucleotides match TRBD1. CDR3 size: 17 residues. Germline V gene sequence: CDR1 DFQATT, CDR2 SNEGSKA (reference sequence). V trimming: 0 bases; J trimming: 4 bases; junction bases outside the gene matches: 12. The CDR3 reads CSARELVSGTVNQPQHF. The CDR3 DNA is TGCAGTGCTAGAGAATTAGTCTCAGGGACAGTAAATCAGCCCCAGCATTTT.

The chain uses TRBV19 and TRBJ1-1; D ambiguous. Germline-derived CDR1 and CDR2 are LNHDA and SQIVND (reference sequence). V shed 0 bases and J shed 9 bases, with 14 bases lying between them. The CDR3 loop spans 14 amino acids. CDR3 DNA sequence: TGTGCCAGTAGTATAGACCCGACCGCCGGCAAAGCTTTCTTT. Amino acids: CASSIDPTAGKAFF.

This clonotype was found many times. This chain links TRBV7-2 with TRBJ2-5, with 14 bases identical to TRBD2. The ends lost 1 base at V and 1 base at J; junction bases unmatched: 5. Germline V gene lookup returns CDR1 SGHTA and CDR2 FQGNSA. The CDR3 consists of 18 residues. CDR3 nucleotide sequence: TGTGCCAGCAGCTTAGGGACTAGCGGGAGGATGGTCCAAGAGACCCAGTACTTC. Its protein is CASSLGTSGRMVQETQYF.

The chain joins TRBV7-7 to TRBJ2-5, with 14 bases that match TRBD2. This CDR3 contains 17 residues. The germline CDR1 and CDR2 sequences are SSHAT and FNYEAQ (reference sequence). With 5 bases clipped from V and 5 bases from J, the junction kept 10 bases outside the gene matches. CDR3 coding DNA: TGTGCCAGCAGCCCGGGACTAGCGGGGGCCGTGGGGGAGACCCAGTACTTC. It specifies CASSPGLAGAVGETQYF.

The chain recombines TRBV6-2 or TRBV6-3 with TRBJ2-7, with D possibly TRBD2 on 5 matching bases. From germline, CDR1 is MNHEY and CDR2 SVGEGT. The CDR3 totals 12 residues. Between the trimmed V and J ends, which lost 7 bases and 4 bases, there was a span of 11 bases. CDR3: CASMGGSYEQYF. The CDR3 coding sequence is TGTGCCAGCATGGGTGGGAGTTACGAGCAGTACTTC.

Only a few counts were recorded for this clonotype. V is TRBV27 and J is TRBJ1-4; 10 bases agree with TRBD1. V lost 5 bases to trimming and J lost 11 bases; unmatched junction nucleotides: 17. This CDR3 is 17 amino acids long. The V gene's germline CDR1 is MNHEY and CDR2 SMNVEV (reference sequence). The DNA of the CDR3 is TGTGCCAGCAGTCCCCACCCGGGGGACAGGGGCGGAGGGAAACTGTTTTTT. Residues: CASSPHPGDRGGGKLFF.

In its sample, this clonotype was seen many times. The chain uses TRBV7-2 and TRBJ2-3; perhaps TRBD2 as D (6 bases). The germline V gene encodes CDR1 SGHTA and CDR2 FQGNSA. This CDR3 spans 14 amino acids. Trimming removed 5 bases at V and 2 bases at J, with 11 bases between. CDR3 in amino acids: CASSRSGHTDTQYF. The CDR3, as DNA: TGTGCCAGCAGCCGTAGCGGTCACACAGATACGCAGTATTTT.

This clonotype came up a few times. The rearrangement uses TRBV7-8 and TRBJ2-3; no definite D call. There are 13 residues in the CDR3. Germline V gene lookup returns CDR1 SGHVS and CDR2 FQNEAQ. The V gene lost 5 bases and the J gene lost 6 bases, with 12 bases spanning the gap. This CDR3 reads CASSARAVDTQYF. DNA of the CDR3: TGTGCCAGCAGCGCCAGAGCCGTTGATACGCAGTATTTT.

This clonotype was counted a few times. V and J are TRBV20-1 and TRBJ2-1, with unresolved D. V lost 2 bases, J lost 1 base, and 9 bases lay in between. Germline V gene sequence: CDR1 DFQATT, CDR2 SNEGSKA (reference sequence). The CDR3 has 14 residues. The chain's CDR3 is CSARRLASYNEQFF. Here the CDR3 DNA reads TGCAGTGCTAGAAGGTTAGCTTCCTACAATGAGCAGTTCTTC.

J is TRBJ1-1 and V is TRBV20-1; D may be TRBD1 (5 bases). The CDR3 covers 12 residues. Deletions cut 6 bases from V and 7 bases from J, with 15 bases between. Germline CDR1 reads DFQATT; CDR2 reads SNEGSKA (reference sequence). The CDR3 DNA follows: TGCAGTGCCAGTTTGGGGGAGGTTGAAGCTTTCTTT. This codes for CSASLGEVEAFF.

The V gene is TRBV10-2, the J gene TRBJ2-7; 8 positions match TRBD2. CDR1 is WSHSY and CDR2 is SAAADI in the germline V gene. V dropped 6 bases and J dropped 6; count of bases not matched to a gene: 4. The CDR3 extends over 12 amino acids. The CDR3 protein is CASRRTSPEQYF. Here the CDR3 DNA reads TGCGCCAGCAGGAGGACTAGCCCCGAGCAGTACTTC.